The 29 T cell receptor beta chains below come from one sample, sequenced in a study of blood T cell repertoires in COVID-19. Libraries were prepared by immunoSEQ multiplex PCR; TCRdb keeps only in-frame clonotypes and omits some of them. The sample includes about half a million clones, 89% of them seen just once. The sequencing sample was made of peripheral blood. All receptors derive from a man between 18 and 29 years old with COVID-19, enrolled during active disease.

The rearrangement links TRBV6-5 to TRBJ2-1; 12 nucleotides match TRBD1. Germline V CDR1 and CDR2: MNHEY, SVGAGI. V lost 5 bases to trimming and J lost 6 bases; unmatched junction nucleotides: 5. This CDR3 is 15 amino acids long. CDR3 DNA sequence: TGTGCCAGCAGTAAACCGGGACAGGGGGCCAATGAGCAGTTCTTC. Translated: CASSKPGQGANEQFF.

This chain links TRBV6-5 with TRBJ1-1; tentative D call: TRBD1 (5 bases). Germline CDR1 reads MNHEY; CDR2 reads SVGAGI. The CDR3 loop spans 15 amino acids. Trimming pared 2 bases from V and 2 bases from J, leaving 12 bases between. The CDR3 protein is CASSYGPDSNTEAFF. In DNA, the CDR3 is TGTGCCAGCAGTTACGGCCCTGACAGTAACACTGAAGCTTTCTTT.

This chain uses TRBV28 with TRBJ2-7; TRBD1 agrees at 8 bases. Germline CDR1 reads MDHEN; CDR2 reads SYDVKM. This CDR3 has 13 residues. The V and J ends lost 6 bases and 10 bases, in that order; junction bases with no gene match: 11. CDR3 nucleotide sequence: TGTGCCAGCAGCCTTATGACAGGGGCTCACCAGTACTTC. Translated, it gives CASSLMTGAHQYF.

The chain couples TRBV2 to TRBJ2-2; 8 bases align to TRBD2. Germline CDR1 is SNHLY and CDR2 is FYNNEI. This CDR3 is 15 amino acids long. J was trimmed by 0 bases and V by 6 bases; bases with no gene match: 3. The CDR3 is CASSPGGPNTGELFF. The CDR3 region has the DNA TGTGCCAGCAGCCCGGGGGGGCCGAACACCGGGGAGCTGTTTTTT.

CDR3 sequence reads: CASSFAWQETQYF. In DNA form, the CDR3 reads TGTGCCAGCAGCTTTGCGTGGCAAGAGACCCAGTACTTC. This sequence joins TRBV11-2 and TRBJ2-5, with D unclear. The CDR3 consists of 13 residues. Deletions cut 3 bases from V and 2 bases from J, with 7 bases between. Germline assignment: CDR1 SGHAT and CDR2 FQNNGV. Combining the CDR3 with reference TRBV11-2 and TRBJ2-5 gives the whole variable domain EAGVAQSPRYKIIEKRQSVAFWCNPISGHATLYWYQQILGQGPKLLIQFQNNGVVDDSQLPKDRFSAERLKGVDSTLKIQPAKLEDSAVYLCASSFAWQETQYFGPGTRLLVL.

V is TRBV4-2 and J is TRBJ1-2, with a weak D call TRBD1 (6 bases). Deletions cut 0 bases from V and 2 bases from J, with 10 bases between. The length of the CDR3 is 15 residues. From germline, CDR1 is LGHNA and CDR2 YNFKEQ. This CDR3 is CASSQDNQGNYGYTF. DNA of the CDR3: TGTGCCAGCAGCCAAGACAATCAGGGGAACTATGGCTACACCTTC.

The V gene is TRBV4-1, the J gene TRBJ2-4, with D unresolved. This CDR3 region has 15 residues. Per the germline V gene, CDR1 is MGHRA and CDR2 is YSYEKL. V was trimmed by 5 bases and J by 0 bases, leaving 11 bases between them. This CDR3 reads CASSDSLLAKNIQYF. The CDR3 DNA reads as TGCGCCAGCAGCGATAGCCTCCTAGCCAAAAACATTCAGTACTTC.

The chain combines TRBV9 with TRBJ2-5; D unresolved. CDR1 and CDR2 from the germline V gene are SGDLS and YYNGEE. This CDR3 is built from 14 residues. V was shortened by 0 bases and J by 1 base, with 7 bases between the two germline ends. The CDR3 region is CASSVELAQETQYF. The CDR3 DNA is TGTGCCAGCAGCGTAGAGTTAGCCCAAGAGACCCAGTACTTC.

The CDR3 region has the DNA TGTGCCAGCACCTCCCCGGGGGGACCTGGCACAGATACGCAGTATTTT. Amino acids: CASTSPGGPGTDTQYF. The chain carries TRBV4-2 and TRBJ2-3, with 7 bases aligning to TRBD2. The CDR3 runs 16 residues. Trimming removed 7 bases from V and 1 base from J; junction bases left unmatched: 11. Germline V CDR1 and CDR2: LGHNA, YNFKEQ.

The chain recombines TRBV6-1 with TRBJ2-2; D is possibly TRBD1 (6 bases). V gave up 0 bases and J gave up 6 bases, with 11 bases separating them. CDR3 size: 15 residues. Germline lookup yields CDR1 MNHNS and CDR2 SASEGT. CDR3 DNA sequence: TGTGCCAGCAGTGAAGCAGGGGGTAGTTCCGGGGAGCTGTTTTTT. It yields the protein CASSEAGGSSGELFF.

The rearrangement uses TRBV14 and TRBJ1-1; no clear D gene. The CDR3 length is 14 residues. Trimming took 0 bases from V and 4 from J, leaving 9 bases between them. Germline V gene data show CDR1 as SGHDN and CDR2 as FVKESK. CDR3 region: CASSQEVSSTEAFF. CDR3 DNA sequence: TGTGCCAGCAGCCAAGAGGTGTCGAGCACTGAAGCTTTCTTT.

J is TRBJ2-1 and V is TRBV4-1; no clear D gene. The V gene lost 1 base and the J gene lost 4 bases, with 5 bases spanning the gap. CDR1 and CDR2 (germline): MGHRA, YSYEKL. This CDR3 is built from 13 residues. CDR3 coding DNA: TGCGCCAGCAGCCAAGTATCTTACAATGAGCAGTTCTTC. It encodes CASSQVSYNEQFF.

This chain links TRBV7-9 with TRBJ2-2; D might be TRBD2 (5 bases). Deletions cut 5 bases from V and 4 bases from J, with 8 bases between. Germline CDR1 reads SEHNR; CDR2 reads FQNEAQ (reference sequence). This CDR3 region has 13 residues. This CDR3 is CASSDYVTGELFF. The CDR3 nucleotides read TGTGCCAGCAGCGACTACGTCACCGGGGAGCTGTTTTTT.

V gene TRBV18 combines with J gene TRBJ1-6; D remains unclear. The CDR3 has 15 residues. Germline CDR1 is KGHSH and CDR2 is LQKENI. V lost 4 bases and J 4 bases, leaving 11 bases between the germline ends. CDR3 sequence reads: CASSQDTTYNSPLHF. The DNA for the CDR3 is TGTGCCAGCTCACAAGACACCACTTATAATTCACCCCTCCACTTT.

The gene calls are TRBV18 and TRBJ1-2, with TRBD1 identical over 7 bases. The V segment lost 5 bases and the J segment 8 bases; nucleotides outside the gene matches: 8. This CDR3 is built from 13 residues. The germline V gene has CDR1 KGHSH and CDR2 LQKENI. As DNA, the CDR3 is TGTGCCAGCTCAGAAGGACAGGTCGGCGGCTACACCTTC. Translation gives CASSEGQVGGYTF. The full variable domain, in which reference TRBV18 and TRBJ1-2 provide the parts outside the CDR3, is NAGVMQNPRHLVRRRGQEARLRCSPMKGHSHVYWYRQLPEEGLKFMVYLQKENIIDESGMPKERFSAEFPKEGPSILRIQQVVRGDSAAYFCASSEGQVGGYTFGSGTRLTVV.

The J gene is TRBJ1-3, the V gene TRBV5-1; 8 nucleotides align to TRBD1. V trimming: 4 bases; J trimming: 3 bases; junction bases outside the gene matches: 9. Germline V gene data show CDR1 as SGHRS and CDR2 as YFSETQ. The CDR3 contains 16 residues. The CDR3 is CASSVAQGAVGNTIYF. CDR3 coding DNA: TGCGCCAGCAGCGTCGCCCAGGGGGCTGTTGGAAACACCATATATTTT.

The rearrangement joins TRBV19 to TRBJ1-4; TRBD1 aligns across 7 bases. The CDR3 consists of 14 residues. The V segment lost 8 bases and the J segment 7 bases; nucleotides outside the gene matches: 10. The germline gives CDR1 LNHDA, CDR2 SQIVND (reference sequence). The CDR3 loop is CASVSGQGVEKLFF. The CDR3 region has the DNA TGTGCCAGTGTCAGTGGGCAGGGGGTTGAAAAACTGTTTTTT.

The V call is TRBV2, the J call TRBJ1-6; 7 bases map to TRBD1. Germline V gives CDR1 SNHLY, CDR2 FYNNEI. The CDR3 spans 16 residues. J gave up 0 bases and V 9 bases, and 8 bases lay outside the gene matches. The CDR3 is CARRTGDSSYNSPLHF. The CDR3 DNA follows: TGTGCCAGAAGGACAGGTGATAGCTCCTATAATTCACCCCTCCACTTT.

This CDR3 reads CASSISGGGANVLTF. In nucleotides, the CDR3 is TGTGCCAGTAGTATATCGGGTGGTGGGGCCAACGTCCTGACTTTC. The chain recombines TRBV19 with TRBJ2-6; D is uncertain. CDR1 and CDR2 (germline): LNHDA, SQIVND (reference sequence). Trimming pared 2 bases from V and 3 bases from J, leaving 8 bases between. This CDR3 comprises 15 residues.

This chain joins TRBV6-5 and TRBJ1-1; D may be TRBD1 (5 bases). CDR3 size: 13 residues. The V end was cut by 6 bases, the J end by 4 bases, with 12 bases between. In germline, CDR1 is MNHEY, CDR2 SVGAGI. The CDR3 protein is CASRLQGSTEAFF. The CDR3, as DNA: TGTGCCAGCAGACTGCAGGGAAGCACTGAAGCTTTCTTT.

This clone was recorded only once. The chain has TRBV11-2 and TRBJ1-6; TRBD1 matches 9 bases. Trimming cost V 2 bases and J 2 bases; bases outside gene matches: 4. Germline loops: CDR1 SGHAT, CDR2 FQNNGV. This CDR3 is 17 amino acids long. Here the CDR3 reads CASSLWGQGPYNSPLHF. Here the CDR3 DNA reads TGTGCCAGCAGCTTATGGGGACAGGGCCCCTATAATTCACCCCTCCACTTT. Looking up the rest from reference TRBV11-2 and TRBJ1-6 gives the full variable domain: EAGVAQSPRYKIIEKRQSVAFWCNPISGHATLYWYQQILGQGPKLLIQFQNNGVVDDSQLPKDRFSAERLKGVDSTLKIQPAKLEDSAVYLCASSLWGQGPYNSPLHFGNGTRLTVT.

The chain couples TRBV27 to TRBJ2-2; TRBD1 aligns across 10 bases. CDR1 and CDR2 (germline): MNHEY, SMNVEV (reference sequence). Trimming at V came to 8 bases and at J to 6 bases, leaving 12 bases not matched to a gene. The CDR3 sequence is 16 residues long. This CDR3 is CASRITGTGVPGELFF. CDR3 DNA: TGTGCCAGCCGAATTACCGGGACAGGGGTACCCGGGGAGCTGTTTTTT.

The CDR3 region is CASTYGAGANVLTF. As DNA, the CDR3 is TGTGCCAGTACTTACGGGGCTGGGGCCAACGTCCTGACTTTC. The gene calls are TRBV19 and TRBJ2-6; D possibly corresponds to TRBD2 (5 bases). V dropped 7 bases and J dropped 2 bases, with 9 bases sitting between them. The CDR3 runs 14 residues. The germline gives CDR1 LNHDA, CDR2 SQIVND (reference sequence).

This clone was recorded only once. V gene TRBV6-6 combines with J gene TRBJ2-3; 7 bases line up with TRBD1. CDR1 and CDR2 from the germline V gene are MNHNY and SVGAGI (reference sequence). The CDR3 has 13 residues. V shed 4 bases, J shed 5 bases, and the junction held 3 bases outside the gene matches. CDR3 sequence (DNA): TGTGCCAGCAGTTTAGACAGGGAAGATACGCAGTATTTT. Translating gives CASSLDREDTQYF.

In its sample, this clone was seen once. Within the sample, other DNA sequences also encode this same CDR3. J is TRBJ1-2 and V is TRBV6-5, with 10 bases fitting TRBD1. CDR1 and CDR2 from the germline V gene are MNHEY and SVGAGI. The trim removed 5 bases at V and 4 bases at J, leaving 1 base unmatched. The CDR3 sequence is 13 residues long. The CDR3 nucleotides read TGTGCCAGCAGTCGGGACAGGGGCTATGGCTACACCTTC. It specifies CASSRDRGYGYTF.

The chain carries TRBV4-1 and TRBJ2-7; tentative D call: TRBD1 (6 bases). The CDR3 spans 13 residues. The V gene's germline CDR1 is MGHRA and CDR2 YSYEKL. V lost 3 bases, J lost 2 bases, and 8 bases lay in between. CDR3 DNA sequence: TGCGCCAGCAGCCAGGACAGCGCCTACGAGCAGTACTTC. This gives the protein CASSQDSAYEQYF.

This chain links TRBV19 with TRBJ2-2; D is perhaps TRBD1 (6 bases). The length of the CDR3 is 17 residues. V dropped 5 bases and J dropped 0 bases, with 16 bases sitting between them. CDR1 LNHDA and CDR2 SQIVND come from the germline V gene (reference sequence). Here the CDR3 reads CASSAHWDTANTGELFF. In DNA form, the CDR3 reads TGTGCCAGTAGTGCCCACTGGGACACCGCGAACACCGGGGAGCTGTTTTTT.

The chain is built from TRBV5-6 and TRBJ2-7; tentatively, D is TRBD2 (5 bases). The CDR3 consists of 13 residues. Trimming left V 2 bases short and J 1 base short, with 7 bases between. The germline CDR1 and CDR2 sequences are SGHDT and YYEEEE. The CDR3 DNA reads as TGTGCCAGCAGCTTTACGGGATCCTACGAGCAGTACTTC. It codes for CASSFTGSYEQYF.

The rearrangement links TRBV19 to TRBJ1-5; TRBD1 is a possible D gene (6 bases). CDR3 length: 17 residues. Deletions cut 1 base from V and 2 bases from J, with 15 bases between. The germline V gene has CDR1 LNHDA and CDR2 SQIVND (reference sequence). The DNA of the CDR3 is TGTGCCAGTAGTATAGTAGCCAACCCAGGGGGCAATCAGCCCCAGCATTTT. Residues: CASSIVANPGGNQPQHF.